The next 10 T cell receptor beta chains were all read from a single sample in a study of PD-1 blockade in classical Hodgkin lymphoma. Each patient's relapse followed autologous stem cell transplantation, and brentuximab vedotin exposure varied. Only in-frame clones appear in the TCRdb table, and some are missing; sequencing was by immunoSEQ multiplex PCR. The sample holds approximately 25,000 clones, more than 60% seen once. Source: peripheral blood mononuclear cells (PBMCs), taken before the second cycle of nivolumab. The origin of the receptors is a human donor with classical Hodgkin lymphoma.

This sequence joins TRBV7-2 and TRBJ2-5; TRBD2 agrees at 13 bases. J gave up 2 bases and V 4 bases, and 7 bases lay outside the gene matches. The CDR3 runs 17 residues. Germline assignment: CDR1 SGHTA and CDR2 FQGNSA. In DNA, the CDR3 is TGTGCCAGCAGCTGGAGACTAGCGGGAGGATCACAAGAGACCCAGTACTTC. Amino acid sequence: CASSWRLAGGSQETQYF.

CDR3 DNA: TGTGCCAGCAGTACCTCCGGGACTGGGTCTTGGGAGCAGTTCTTC. Its translation is CASSTSGTGSWEQFF. The V and J genes are TRBV28 and TRBJ2-1, with D possibly TRBD2 on 6 matching bases. Trimming removed 5 bases from V and 10 bases from J, with 21 bases in between. Germline CDR1 reads MDHEN; CDR2 reads SYDVKM. The CDR3 is 15 residues long. Using reference TRBV28 and TRBJ2-1 for the parts outside the CDR3, the full variable domain is DVKVTQSSRYLVKRTGEKVFLECVQDMDHENMFWYRQDPGLGLRLIYFSYDVKMKEKGDIPEGYSVSREKKERFSLILESASTNQTSMYLCASSTSGTGSWEQFFGPGTRLTVL.

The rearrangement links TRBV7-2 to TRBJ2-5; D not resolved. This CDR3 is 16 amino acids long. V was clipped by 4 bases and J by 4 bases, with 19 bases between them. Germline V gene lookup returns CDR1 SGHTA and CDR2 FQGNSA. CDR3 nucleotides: TGTGCCAGCAGCTCCACACAAAGCTGGGTAGGAGAGACCCAGTACTTC. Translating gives CASSSTQSWVGETQYF.

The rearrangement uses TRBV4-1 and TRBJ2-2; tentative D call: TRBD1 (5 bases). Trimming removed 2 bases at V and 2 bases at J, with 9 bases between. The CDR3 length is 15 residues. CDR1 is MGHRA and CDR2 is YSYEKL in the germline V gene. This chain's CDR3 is CASSQRQINTGELFF. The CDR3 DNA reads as TGCGCCAGCAGCCAAAGACAGATAAACACCGGGGAGCTGTTTTTT.

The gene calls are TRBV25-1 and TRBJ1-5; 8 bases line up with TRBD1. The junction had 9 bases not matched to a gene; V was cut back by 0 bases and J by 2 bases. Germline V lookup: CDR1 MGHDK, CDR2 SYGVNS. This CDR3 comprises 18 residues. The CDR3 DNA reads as TGTGCCAGCAGTGAATATGGCAGGGGGCAAATCGGCAATCAGCCCCAGCATTTT. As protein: CASSEYGRGQIGNQPQHF.

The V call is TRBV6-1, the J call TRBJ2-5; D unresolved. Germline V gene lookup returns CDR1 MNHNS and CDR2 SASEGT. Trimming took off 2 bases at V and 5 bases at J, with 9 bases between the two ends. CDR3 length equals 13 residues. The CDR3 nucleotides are TGTGCCAGCAGTGAAAGAAGGCCGGAGACCCAGTACTTC. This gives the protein CASSERRPETQYF.

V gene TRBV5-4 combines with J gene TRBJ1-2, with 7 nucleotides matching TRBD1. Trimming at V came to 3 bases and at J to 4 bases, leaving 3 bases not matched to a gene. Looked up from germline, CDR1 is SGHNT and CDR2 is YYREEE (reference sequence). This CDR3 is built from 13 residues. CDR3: CASSSGQIYGYTF. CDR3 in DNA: TGTGCCAGCAGCTCGGGACAGATCTATGGCTACACCTTC.

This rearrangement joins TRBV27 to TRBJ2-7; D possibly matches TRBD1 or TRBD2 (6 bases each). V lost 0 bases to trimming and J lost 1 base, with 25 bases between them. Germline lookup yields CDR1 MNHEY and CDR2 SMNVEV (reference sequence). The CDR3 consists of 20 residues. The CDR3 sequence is CASSLSIKGATGDNSYEQYF. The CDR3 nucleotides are TGTGCCAGCAGTTTATCGATTAAAGGCGCGACGGGGGACAATTCCTACGAGCAGTACTTC.

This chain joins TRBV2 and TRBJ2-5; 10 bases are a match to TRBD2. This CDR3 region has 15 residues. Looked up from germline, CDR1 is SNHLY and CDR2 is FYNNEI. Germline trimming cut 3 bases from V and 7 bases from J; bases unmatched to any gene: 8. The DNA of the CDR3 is TGTGCCAGCAGTGACCCTAGCGGGAGCCAGGCGACCCAGTACTTC. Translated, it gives CASSDPSGSQATQYF. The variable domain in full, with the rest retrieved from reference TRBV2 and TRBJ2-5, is EPEVTQTPSHQVTQMGQEVILRCVPISNHLYFYWYRQILGQKVEFLVSFYNNEISEKSEIFDDQFSVERPDGSNFTLKIRSTKLEDSAMYFCASSDPSGSQATQYFGPGTRLLVL.

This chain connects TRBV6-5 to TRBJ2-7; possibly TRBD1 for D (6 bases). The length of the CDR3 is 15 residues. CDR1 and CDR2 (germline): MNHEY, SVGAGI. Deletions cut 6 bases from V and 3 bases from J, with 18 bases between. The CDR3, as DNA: TGTGCCAGCAGGCTTTACAGAAAAGGGGGCTACGAGCAGTACTTC. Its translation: CASRLYRKGGYEQYF.